The 13 T cell receptor beta chains given below trace back to one sample, sequenced in a study of T cells in Graves' hyperthyroidism and ophthalmopathy. The TCR beta CDR3 regions underwent amplification using RNA transcripts as the source. HTBI primers were employed in a first-round RT-PCR of the TCR CDR3. In TCRdb, the multiplex PCR reads were re-called with MiXCR into one record per CDR3 protein. The repertoire holds fewer than 650,000 distinct CDR3 sequences, with around 15% as singletons. The sample consisted of blood. The source of these receptors is a woman aged 40-49 years with Graves' ophthalmopathy.

This clonotype was seen ten or more times. The CDR3 DNA sequence: TGTGCCACCAGCACTACTAACACCTGGGAGGGAAATACAGATACGCAGTATTTT. Protein product: CATSTTNTWEGNTDTQYF. This chain joins TRBV15 and TRBJ2-3, with 7 bases identical to TRBD2. The CDR3 consists of 18 residues. V trimming: 4 bases; J trimming: 3 bases; junction bases outside the gene matches: 16. Germline V gene data show CDR1 as LNHNV and CDR2 as YYDKDF (reference sequence).

The chain couples TRBV10-3 to TRBJ2-7; 7 nucleotides line up with TRBD1. This CDR3 is 12 amino acids long. Germline CDR1 is ENHRY and CDR2 is SYGVKD. The ends lost 7 bases at V and 2 bases at J; junction bases unmatched: 2. The CDR3 loop is CAIKGQPYEQYF. CDR3 DNA: TGTGCCATCAAGGGACAGCCCTACGAGCAGTACTTC.

The genes are TRBV6-5 and TRBJ2-5, with 11 bases aligning to TRBD2. Germline CDR1 is MNHEY and CDR2 is SVGAGI. The V segment lost 0 bases and the J segment 5 bases; nucleotides outside the gene matches: 8. The CDR3 is made up of 17 amino acids. The CDR3, as DNA: TGTGCCAGCAGTTACTCCCTAGCGGGAGGTATATGGGAGACCCAGTACTTC. Amino acid sequence: CASSYSLAGGIWETQYF.

The table lists this clonotype with many counts. The CDR3 reads CASSLGRVFTGQGGELFF. The CDR3 DNA reads as TGCGCCAGCAGCTTGGGAAGGGTGTTCACAGGACAAGGCGGGGAGCTGTTTTTT. This sequence joins TRBV5-1 and TRBJ2-2; D is perhaps TRBD1 (5 bases). The length of the CDR3 is 18 residues. Trimming took off 0 bases at V and 7 bases at J, with 22 bases between the two ends. The V gene's germline CDR1 is SGHRS and CDR2 YFSETQ.

This clonotype was seen repeatedly, ten times or more. The CDR3, as DNA: TGTGCCAGCAGCCTAGAGGGTGGCAATCAGCCCCAGCATTTT. Protein: CASSLEGGNQPQHF. The chain combines TRBV7-2 with TRBJ1-5; D remains unclear. Germline CDR1 is SGHTA and CDR2 is FQGNSA. The CDR3 is made up of 14 amino acids. V was trimmed by 5 bases and J by 2 bases, leaving 10 bases between them.

This clonotype showed up just a few times. The chain uses TRBV20-1 and TRBJ2-2, with D perhaps TRBD2 (5 bases). With 5 bases removed from V and 4 bases from J, the gap between germline ends came to 14 bases. The CDR3 spans 14 residues. Germline CDR1 and CDR2: DFQATT and SNEGSKA (reference sequence). The CDR3 is CSASPRRSTGELFF. The CDR3 DNA reads TGCAGTGCTTCTCCCCGGAGGAGCACCGGGGAGCTGTTTTTT.

This clonotype was recorded many times. The gene calls are TRBV30 and TRBJ1-1, with D possibly being TRBD1 (5 bases). From germline, CDR1 is GTSNPN and CDR2 SVGIG (reference sequence). CDR3 length: 15 amino acids. The CDR3 reads CAWRFQGATNTEAFF. Here the CDR3 DNA reads TGTGCTTGGCGGTTCCAAGGGGCCACGAACACTGAAGCTTTCTTT.

This clonotype was detected only a few times. The genes are TRBV29-1 and TRBJ2-1; 7 bases align to TRBD1. J gave up 5 bases and V 5 bases, and 3 bases lay outside the gene matches. Germline V lookup: CDR1 SQVTM, CDR2 ANQGSEA. CDR3 length: 12 amino acids. CDR3 sequence reads: CSVSGGNNEQFF. DNA of the CDR3: TGCAGCGTTTCAGGGGGAAACAATGAGCAGTTCTTC.

This clonotype has at least ten counts. V usage is TRBV3-1 and J usage is TRBJ2-7; D gene unclear. V gave up 4 bases and J gave up 7 bases, with 23 bases separating them. This CDR3 contains 16 residues. CDR1 is LGHDT and CDR2 is YNNKEL in the germline V gene (reference sequence). The DNA for the CDR3 is TGTGCCAGCAGCCTAACCCACCTGACGGCTTATCGTGAGCAGTACTTC. It codes for CASSLTHLTAYREQYF.

This clonotype was seen many times. V is TRBV12-5 and J is TRBJ2-7; TRBD2 aligns across 9 bases. This CDR3 has 19 amino acids. Germline V gene data show CDR1 as LGHNT and CDR2 as FRNRAP. V trimming: 3 bases; J trimming: 0 bases; junction bases outside the gene matches: 15. Written as DNA, the CDR3 is TGTGCTAGTGGTTTTCGACTCACCCCCCTTAGCGGGAGCTCCTACGAGCAGTACTTC. Translating gives CASGFRLTPLSGSSYEQYF.

This clonotype was recorded at least ten times. The CDR3 reads CASSQDYGQGGYGYTF. Here the CDR3 DNA reads TGTGCCAGCAGCCAAGATTACGGGCAGGGGGGCTATGGCTACACCTTC. The gene calls are TRBV4-2 and TRBJ1-2; 7 bases are shared with TRBD1. The CDR3 covers 16 residues. Germline trimming cut 0 bases from V and 4 bases from J; bases unmatched to any gene: 8. Germline CDR1 and CDR2: LGHNA and YNFKEQ.

This clonotype was seen repeatedly, ten times or more. The CDR3 nucleotides read TGTGCCAGCAGACGATCTTTCGAGCAGTACTTC. Protein product: CASRRSFEQYF. The chain joins TRBV6-1 to TRBJ2-7; no clear D. Germline V lookup: CDR1 MNHNS, CDR2 SASEGT. This CDR3 spans 11 amino acids. Trimming pared 6 bases from V and 6 bases from J, leaving 9 bases between.

V and J are TRBV11-2 and TRBJ1-1; a weak D match, TRBD1 (5 bases). The CDR3 loop spans 15 amino acids. Germline V gene data show CDR1 as SGHAT and CDR2 as FQNNGV. Trimming shortened V by 1 base and J by 4 bases, and 13 bases separated the two germline ends. CDR3 residues: CASSLAAQGGTEAFF. In DNA, the CDR3 is TGTGCCAGCAGCTTAGCCGCGCAGGGAGGCACTGAAGCTTTCTTT.